These 31 T cell receptor beta chains came from one sample sequenced in a study of T cell responses to AZD1222 COVID-19 vaccine (dated by TCRdb to the early 2020s). The library was prepared using the immunoSEQ multiplex PCR assay. TCRdb limited this immuneACCESS table to in-frame rearrangements with V and J called. A share of clones is missing; checked studies link under half to unresolved V genes, and the rest is unexplained. This sample is represented by about 100,000 clones; 86% of them were singletons. Clones ranked in the top ten supply approximately 6% of the sample. What the time point label conveys for this sample: baseline before first vaccination. Source: peripheral blood, taken on day 0 of AZD1222 vaccination. Receptor source: an adult in good health.

The rearrangement uses TRBV11-3 and TRBJ2-7; TRBD1 is a possible D gene (6 bases). V dropped 7 bases and J dropped 1 base, with 14 bases sitting between them. The germline CDR1 and CDR2 sequences are SGHNT and YENEEA. The CDR3 loop spans 14 amino acids. DNA for the CDR3: TGTGCCAGCACCCATCAGGGGTTATCCTACGAGCAGTACTTC. Encoded protein: CASTHQGLSYEQYF.

The chain carries TRBV5-4 and TRBJ1-2; possibly TRBD1 for D (5 bases). CDR3 length equals 14 residues. CDR1 is SGHNT and CDR2 is YYREEE in the germline V gene (reference sequence). V lost 4 bases and J lost 6, with 16 bases in between. The CDR3 DNA is TGTGCCAGCAGCCTGGGGGGGGGTATTGATGGCTACACCTTC. It specifies CASSLGGGIDGYTF. Using reference TRBV5-4 and TRBJ1-2 for the parts outside the CDR3, the full variable domain is ETGVTQSPTHLIKTRGQQVTLRCSSQSGHNTVSWYQQALGQGPQFIFQYYREEENGRGNFPPRFSGLQFPNYSSELNVNALELDDSALYLCASSLGGGIDGYTFGSGTRLTVV.

The chain recombines TRBV11-2 with TRBJ2-5; D unclear. Trimming pared 0 bases from V and 2 bases from J, leaving 13 bases between. Germline lookup yields CDR1 SGHAT and CDR2 FQNNGV. CDR3 length: 16 residues. The CDR3 reads CASSLEFSASQETQYF. As DNA, the CDR3 is TGTGCCAGCAGCTTAGAATTCAGCGCGAGTCAAGAGACCCAGTACTTC.

The chain recombines TRBV6-2 or TRBV6-3 with TRBJ2-5, with D possibly matching TRBD2 (7 bases). Trimming cost V 2 bases and J 4 bases, with 17 bases left between them. The CDR3 is 16 amino acids. Germline loops: CDR1 MNHEY, CDR2 SVGEGT. In nucleotides, the CDR3 is TGTGCCAGCAGTTACATCTGGGAGGGGGGTCGAGAGACCCAGTACTTC. Encoded protein: CASSYIWEGGRETQYF.

The chain uses TRBV27 and TRBJ2-7, with 8 bases identical to TRBD1. The J segment lost 5 bases and the V segment lost 3 bases, leaving 9 bases of the junction unmatched. Germline V lookup: CDR1 MNHEY, CDR2 SMNVEV (reference sequence). This CDR3 region has 15 residues. CDR3 loop: CASSLVRAGGDEQYF. CDR3 in DNA: TGTGCCAGCAGTTTGGTTCGGGCAGGGGGCGACGAGCAGTACTTC.

CDR3 region: CAWSRGTGQPQHF. The CDR3 nucleotides are TGTGCCTGGAGTAGGGGAACAGGTCAGCCCCAGCATTTT. The chain employs TRBV30 and TRBJ1-5; tentative D call: TRBD1 (5 bases). The CDR3 totals 13 residues. V was clipped by 2 bases and J by 6 bases, with 11 bases between them. The V gene's germline CDR1 is GTSNPN and CDR2 SVGIG (reference sequence). The whole variable domain, filled in from reference TRBV30 and TRBJ1-5, reads SQTIHQWPATLVQPVGSPLSLECTVEGTSNPNLYWYRQAAGRGLQLLFYSVGIGQISSEVPQNLSASRPQDRQFILSSKKLLLSDSGFYLCAWSRGTGQPQHFGDGTRLSIL.

V gene TRBV6-5 combines with J gene TRBJ1-1, with D possibly matching TRBD1 (6 bases). The CDR3 runs 14 residues. CDR1 and CDR2 from the germline V gene are MNHEY and SVGAGI. V gave up 5 bases and J gave up 1 base, with 11 bases separating them. CDR3 region: CASSLWGANTEAFF. CDR3 DNA sequence: TGTGCCAGCAGTCTCTGGGGGGCGAACACTGAAGCTTTCTTT.

This clone appeared once. The chain recombines TRBV2 with TRBJ2-3, with 12 nucleotides matching TRBD1. The CDR3 loop spans 15 amino acids. Germline V gene lookup returns CDR1 SNHLY and CDR2 FYNNEI. The junction had 5 bases not matched to a gene; V was cut back by 5 bases and J by 5 bases. CDR3 sequence: CASSNRDRGQDTQYF. The DNA for the CDR3 is TGTGCCAGCAGTAACCGGGACAGGGGGCAAGATACGCAGTATTTT.

The chain carries TRBV20-1 and TRBJ2-1; the D gene is possibly TRBD2 (5 bases). The V gene's germline CDR1 is DFQATT and CDR2 SNEGSKA (reference sequence). V was cut by 3 bases and J by 1 base, with 13 bases left in between. The CDR3 extends over 15 amino acids. CDR3 nucleotide sequence: TGCAGTGCTAGTAGGCGGAGAGGGTCCTACAATGAGCAGTTCTTC. This sequence encodes CSASRRRGSYNEQFF.

The genes are TRBV18 and TRBJ2-2; possibly TRBD1 or TRBD2 for D (6 bases each). The germline V gene has CDR1 KGHSH and CDR2 LQKENI. V shed 5 bases and J shed 0 bases, with 7 bases lying between them. This CDR3 has 14 amino acids. The CDR3 loop is CASSGGPNTGELFF. The CDR3 bases are TGTGCCAGCTCAGGGGGGCCGAACACCGGGGAGCTGTTTTTT.

The chain couples TRBV7-9 to TRBJ2-7, with 8 bases lining up with TRBD1. The germline V gene encodes CDR1 SEHNR and CDR2 FQNEAQ (reference sequence). This CDR3 contains 12 residues. The junction had 2 bases not matched to a gene; V was cut back by 4 bases and J by 6 bases. The CDR3 region is CASSSTGVEQYF. CDR3 DNA sequence: TGTGCCAGCAGCTCGACAGGGGTCGAGCAGTACTTC.

V and J are TRBV30 and TRBJ2-4; D is unclear. This CDR3 has 12 amino acids. Germline CDR1 GTSNPN, CDR2 SVGIG (reference sequence). Trimming took 0 bases from V and 1 from J, leaving 1 base between them. CDR3 nucleotides: TGTGCCTGGAGTGTTGCCAAAAACATTCAGTACTTC. Translated, it gives CAWSVAKNIQYF.

The chain links TRBV11-3 to TRBJ2-1; D is possibly TRBD1 (6 bases). V lost 0 bases to trimming and J lost 5 bases, with 20 bases between them. The CDR3 has 18 amino acids. Germline V gene data show CDR1 as SGHNT and CDR2 as YENEEA. The CDR3 nucleotides are TGTGCCAGCAGCTTAGATCAGGGCGGAACAGGGACCCACAATGAGCAGTTCTTC. It codes for CASSLDQGGTGTHNEQFF.

The chain joins TRBV20-1 to TRBJ2-1, with 7 bases lining up with TRBD2. Looked up from germline, CDR1 is DFQATT and CDR2 is SNEGSKA (reference sequence). The CDR3 has 11 amino acids. CDR3 region: CTQSGDGEQFF. The CDR3 DNA reads TGCACCCAGAGCGGGGACGGCGAGCAGTTCTTC.

V and J are TRBV4-2 and TRBJ2-2; 11 bases agree with TRBD2. The J segment lost 3 bases and the V segment lost 1 base, leaving 4 bases of the junction unmatched. CDR3 length equals 17 residues. The V gene's germline CDR1 is LGHNA and CDR2 YNFKEQ. CDR3 in DNA: TGTGCCAGCAGCCAAGGACTAGCGGGGACGGACACCGGGGAGCTGTTTTTT. It codes for CASSQGLAGTDTGELFF.

The chain combines TRBV6-5 with TRBJ2-7; TRBD2 matches 12 bases. The CDR3 contains 15 residues. Trimming at V came to 5 bases and at J to 2 bases, leaving 4 bases not matched to a gene. Per germline, CDR1 MNHEY and CDR2 SVGAGI. CDR3 amino acids: CASSMLAGGPYEQYF. In DNA form, the CDR3 reads TGTGCCAGCAGTATGCTAGCGGGAGGGCCCTACGAGCAGTACTTC.

In the case of this clone: Within the sample, other DNA sequences also encode this same CDR3. This chain connects TRBV13 to TRBJ1-2; 8 bases match TRBD1. Germline V lookup: CDR1 PRHDT, CDR2 FYEKMQ (reference sequence). The length of the CDR3 is 16 residues. The ends lost 0 bases at V and 0 bases at J; junction bases unmatched: 3. The CDR3 coding sequence is TGTGCCAGCAGCTTAGGCAGGGGGCGAGCTAACTATGGCTACACCTTC. Its translation: CASSLGRGRANYGYTF.

V and J are TRBV5-1 and TRBJ1-2; D uncertain. The CDR3 length is 14 residues. Germline CDR1 SGHRS, CDR2 YFSETQ. V was pared by 0 bases and J by 2 bases, with 8 bases between. The CDR3 region has the DNA TGCGCCAGCAGCTTGGGCTTGCCAAACTATGGCTACACCTTC. It translates to CASSLGLPNYGYTF.

The chain links TRBV15 to TRBJ2-5; TRBD2 aligns across 13 bases. The CDR3 is made up of 16 amino acids. Germline CDR1 LNHNV, CDR2 YYDKDF (reference sequence). J lost 5 bases, V lost 2 bases, and 5 bases had no gene match. The CDR3: CATSRTSGRGGETQYF. CDR3 sequence (DNA): TGTGCCACCAGCAGAACTAGCGGGAGGGGGGGTGAGACCCAGTACTTC.

The chain combines TRBV30 with TRBJ1-6, with a tentative D call TRBD1 (5 bases). V was clipped by 4 bases and J by 0 bases, with 16 bases between them. Germline V gives CDR1 GTSNPN, CDR2 SVGIG (reference sequence). The CDR3 spans 17 residues. CDR3 nucleotides: TGTGCCTGGACCCAAACAGGTTATGGCTCCTATAATTCACCCCTCCACTTT. Encoded protein: CAWTQTGYGSYNSPLHF.

The chain uses TRBV4-2 and TRBJ1-6, with D perhaps TRBD1 (6 bases). Trimming removed 0 bases from V and 8 bases from J, with 14 bases in between. There are 16 residues in the CDR3. CDR1 LGHNA and CDR2 YNFKEQ come from the germline V gene. CDR3 sequence (DNA): TGTGCCAGCAGCCAAGAGGGTCAGGGGACCTATTCACCCCTCCACTTT. Protein: CASSQEGQGTYSPLHF.

This chain connects TRBV4-3 to TRBJ2-1; either TRBD1 or TRBD2 may supply D (5 bases each). V lost 4 bases, J lost 7 bases, and 29 bases lay in between. The CDR3 loop spans 19 amino acids. From germline, CDR1 is LGHNA and CDR2 YSLEER. CDR3 sequence: CASSRGYRAVPVGANEQFF. Written as DNA, the CDR3 is TGCGCCAGCAGCCGGGGGTACCGGGCGGTCCCGGTTGGAGCAAATGAGCAGTTCTTC.

The chain carries TRBV6-5 and TRBJ1-5; D gene uncertain. Germline CDR1 reads MNHEY; CDR2 reads SVGAGI. This CDR3 has 14 amino acids. The V gene lost 5 bases and the J gene lost 4 bases, with 12 bases spanning the gap. The DNA of the CDR3 is TGTGCCAGCAGTACCTTGGACGGAAATCAGCCCCAGCATTTT. The encoded protein is CASSTLDGNQPQHF.

This CDR3 reads CASSSSGQGAVEAFF. CDR3 nucleotides: TGTGCCAGCAGTTCCTCGGGACAGGGGGCCGTTGAAGCTTTCTTT. The chain links TRBV6-6 to TRBJ1-1; the match to TRBD1 covers 12 bases. Germline CDR1 MNHNY, CDR2 SVGAGI (reference sequence). Trimming at V came to 4 bases and at J to 7 bases, leaving 7 bases not matched to a gene. The CDR3 contains 15 residues.

This chain uses TRBV9 with TRBJ2-3, with TRBD2 matching 8 bases. Germline V CDR1 and CDR2: SGDLS, YYNGEE. V was pared by 3 bases and J by 0 bases, with 6 bases of the junction left unmatched. This CDR3 has 16 residues. The CDR3 DNA follows: TGTGCCAGCAGCGGGCTGGGCGGGGGGAGCACAGATACGCAGTATTTT. It translates to CASSGLGGGSTDTQYF.

The rearrangement joins TRBV27 to TRBJ1-5; no firm D call. The V end was cut by 5 bases, the J end by 1 base, with 12 bases between. Germline-derived CDR1 and CDR2 are MNHEY and SMNVEV (reference sequence). The CDR3 is 15 residues long. The CDR3 protein is CASSVMGGSNQPQHF. CDR3 nucleotide sequence: TGTGCCAGCAGTGTAATGGGTGGGAGCAATCAGCCCCAGCATTTT.

This chain uses TRBV5-1 with TRBJ1-1, with a weak D call TRBD1 (6 bases). Germline assignment: CDR1 SGHRS and CDR2 YFSETQ. This CDR3 has 12 residues. The V end lost 4 bases, the J end lost 5 bases, and 9 bases lay between the germline ends. The CDR3 DNA sequence: TGCGCCAGCAGCCCGGGGGCAACTGAAGCTTTCTTT. Residues: CASSPGATEAFF.

This chain connects TRBV7-2 to TRBJ2-1; D is ambiguous. Germline CDR1 is SGHTA and CDR2 is FQGNSA. The V and J ends lost 2 bases and 0 bases respectively, with 8 bases between them. CDR3 length: 15 residues. CDR3 DNA: TGTGCCAGCAGCTTATCCCCGGCCTCCTACAATGAGCAGTTCTTC. It translates to CASSLSPASYNEQFF.

This clone was counted once. The gene calls are TRBV10-3 and TRBJ1-4; 7 bases line up with TRBD1. CDR1 and CDR2 from the germline V gene are ENHRY and SYGVKD. The CDR3 runs to 13 residues. Losses at the gene ends were 6 bases for V and 8 bases for J; bases not matched to a gene: 6. CDR3 coding DNA: TGTGCCATCAGACGACAGGGTAGCGAAAAACTGTTTTTT. Its translation is CAIRRQGSEKLFF.

The chain combines TRBV21-1 with TRBJ2-2; TRBD1 was called by the table and not checked on the DNA. TRBV21-1 is termed a pseudogene. The CDR3 loop spans 14 amino acids. The CDR3 DNA reads TGTGCCAGCAGCAAAACAGGGAACACCGGGGAGCTGTTTTTT. It codes for CASSKTGNTGELFF.

This clone was counted ten times or more. V is TRBV5-8 and J is TRBJ1-3; D is undetermined. V was shortened by 2 bases and J by 1 base, with 7 bases between the two germline ends. The germline V gene encodes CDR1 SGHTS and CDR2 YDEGEE. The CDR3 has 14 residues. CDR3 sequence: CASSLRISGNTIYF. The CDR3 region has the DNA TGTGCCAGCAGCTTACGGATTTCTGGAAACACCATATATTTT.